This passage covers 29 T cell receptor beta chains from one sample sequenced in a study of early T cells in non-severe SARS-CoV-2 infection. One entry per CDR3 protein results from TCRdb running MiXCR on the 5' RACE reads. This table has more than 70,000 distinct CDR3 sequences, 11% appearing once. Sequencing was performed on whole blood, taken at baseline. These receptors were obtained from an adult who was a healthcare worker with PCR-confirmed SARS-CoV-2 infection or an uninfected control (not recorded which).

This clonotype was counted between two and nine times. This rearrangement joins TRBV29-1 to TRBJ2-1; D ambiguous. The CDR3 runs to 13 residues. V was clipped by 8 bases and J by 0 bases, with 11 bases between them. CDR1 SQVTM and CDR2 ANQGSEA come from the germline V gene. The DNA for the CDR3 is TGCAGCTTATCTCTGAGCTCCTACAATGAGCAGTTCTTC. Translating it yields CSLSLSSYNEQFF.

This sequence joins TRBV3-1 and TRBJ2-1, with D possibly TRBD2 on 6 matching bases. Germline lookup yields CDR1 LGHDT and CDR2 YNNKEL (reference sequence). Between the trimmed V and J ends, which lost 4 bases and 3 bases, there was a span of 13 bases. The CDR3 covers 15 residues. The CDR3 sequence: CASSPRGLNYNEQFF. The CDR3, as DNA: TGTGCCAGCAGCCCGAGGGGACTTAACTACAATGAGCAGTTCTTC.

This chain uses TRBV29-1 with TRBJ1-1; D unresolved. The CDR3 totals 13 residues. V was shortened by 4 bases and J by 2 bases, with 11 bases between the two germline ends. Germline V gene data show CDR1 as SQVTM and CDR2 as ANQGSEA. The DNA for the CDR3 is TGCAGCGTTGGTTCCGGGGAAAACACTGAAGCTTTCTTT. Its protein product is CSVGSGENTEAFF.

This clonotype has a handful of counts. The rearrangement joins TRBV6-4 to TRBJ2-3; D possibly corresponds to TRBD2 (6 bases). The CDR3 has 14 amino acids. Germline V gives CDR1 MRHNA, CDR2 SNTAGT. V lost 8 bases to trimming and J lost 3 bases, with 15 bases between them. CDR3 in DNA: TGTGCCAGCCGGGGGAGCGCCGAGACAGATACGCAGTATTTT. It codes for CASRGSAETDTQYF.

V is TRBV29-1 and J is TRBJ2-7, with D uncertain. This CDR3 contains 11 residues. The V end lost 7 bases, the J end lost 4 bases, and 11 bases lay between the germline ends. Germline CDR1 is SQVTM and CDR2 is ANQGSEA. Written as DNA, the CDR3 is TGCAGCGCCGGCGGCGGATACGAGCAGTACTTC. This sequence encodes CSAGGGYEQYF.

This clonotype showed up many times. CDR3 sequence (DNA): TGTGCCAGCAGCTTAGCGCTACAGGGTCCGATGAACACTGAAGCTTTCTTT. As protein: CASSLALQGPMNTEAFF. V is TRBV7-9 and J is TRBJ1-1, with D possibly TRBD1 on 6 matching bases. Germline V gives CDR1 SEHNR, CDR2 FQNEAQ (reference sequence). CDR3 length: 17 residues. V was shortened by 0 bases and J by 0 bases, with 14 bases between the two germline ends.

The chain recombines TRBV7-2 with TRBJ2-1, with 7 bases matching TRBD1. V dropped 1 base and J dropped 4; count of bases not matched to a gene: 1. The germline gives CDR1 SGHTA, CDR2 FQGNSA. The CDR3 contains 14 residues. The CDR3 loop is CASSLGRGYNEQFF. CDR3 nucleotide sequence: TGTGCCAGCAGCTTAGGCAGGGGGTACAATGAGCAGTTCTTC.

This clonotype was seen a few times. J is TRBJ1-2 and V is TRBV29-1, with 8 bases that match TRBD1. The CDR3 runs 14 residues. V shed 4 bases, J shed 5 bases, and the junction held 9 bases outside the gene matches. Germline-derived CDR1 and CDR2 are SQVTM and ANQGSEA. In DNA form, the CDR3 reads TGCAGCGTTGGGATGGCAGGGGGCACGTATGGCTACACCTTC. Residues: CSVGMAGGTYGYTF.

This clonotype was seen a handful of times. CDR3: CASSGLVGTSYVPNTEAFF. Here the CDR3 DNA reads TGTGCCAGCAGCGGACTTGTAGGGACCTCGTATGTCCCGAACACTGAAGCTTTCTTT. The chain joins TRBV6-1 to TRBJ1-1; tentatively, D is TRBD1 (5 bases). In germline, CDR1 is MNHNS, CDR2 SASEGT. CDR3 length equals 19 residues. Trimming shortened V by 6 bases and J by 1 base, and 27 bases separated the two germline ends.

This clonotype has ten or more counts. The chain is built from TRBV29-1 and TRBJ1-4; D is unresolved. The germline V gene has CDR1 SQVTM and CDR2 ANQGSEA. The CDR3 sequence is 13 residues long. Trimming removed 5 bases at V and 7 bases at J, with 14 bases between. This chain's CDR3 is CSVPGPLGEKLFF. CDR3 coding DNA: TGCAGCGTTCCAGGTCCCCTGGGTGAAAAACTGTTTTTT.

V is TRBV7-3 and J is TRBJ1-1; no definite D call. CDR1 and CDR2 (germline): SGHTA, FQGTGA. The CDR3 length is 13 residues. V dropped 4 bases and J dropped 0 bases, with 6 bases sitting between them. The CDR3 DNA reads TGTGCCAGCAGCTCAGACGTGAACACTGAAGCTTTCTTT. Encoded protein: CASSSDVNTEAFF. The complete variable domain, with remaining parts taken from reference TRBV7-3 and TRBJ1-1, reads GAGVSQTPSNKVTEKGKYVELRCDPISGHTALYWYRQSLGQGPEFLIYFQGTGAADDSGLPNDRFFAVRPEGSVSTLKIQRTERGDSAVYLCASSSDVNTEAFFGQGTRLTVV.

This chain uses TRBV12-3 or TRBV12-4 with TRBJ2-5, with a weak D call TRBD2 (5 bases). The CDR3 loop spans 12 amino acids. V was shortened by 5 bases and J by 4 bases, with 8 bases between the two germline ends. In DNA form, the CDR3 reads TGTGCCAGCAGTATGGGGAGAGAGACCCAGTACTTC. Protein: CASSMGRETQYF.

This clonotype was counted many times. J is TRBJ1-4 and V is TRBV27; possible D gene TRBD1, 6 bases. V dropped 2 bases and J dropped 0 bases, with 19 bases sitting between them. The V gene's germline CDR1 is MNHEY and CDR2 SMNVEV (reference sequence). There are 19 residues in the CDR3. DNA for the CDR3: TGTGCCAGCAGTTTAAGGGCAGGGGCGTGGGTAGCAACTAATGAAAAACTGTTTTTT. As protein: CASSLRAGAWVATNEKLFF.

V usage is TRBV12-3 or TRBV12-4 and J usage is TRBJ1-5; D is perhaps TRBD1 (5 bases). The V end lost 3 bases, the J end lost 2 bases, and 11 bases lay between the germline ends. The CDR3 is 15 residues long. CDR3 amino acids: CASSLGGNGNQPQHF. DNA of the CDR3: TGTGCCAGCAGTTTGGGGGGAAACGGCAATCAGCCCCAGCATTTT.

This clonotype was detected ten times or more. The gene calls are TRBV20-1 and TRBJ2-5, with a tentative D call TRBD2 (5 bases). Germline CDR1 and CDR2: DFQATT and SNEGSKA (reference sequence). Trimming took 3 bases from V and 2 from J, leaving 10 bases between them. This CDR3 region has 13 residues. The CDR3 sequence: CSARDFQQETQYF. CDR3 in DNA: TGCAGTGCTAGGGACTTCCAACAAGAGACCCAGTACTTC.

The V gene is TRBV5-1, the J gene TRBJ2-1; D gene ambiguous. Trimming stripped 0 bases from V and 0 bases from J, with 10 bases between. The CDR3 consists of 16 residues. In germline, CDR1 is SGHRS, CDR2 YFSETQ. The CDR3 DNA follows: TGCGCCAGCAGCTTGGACAGACCCCTCTCCTACAATGAGCAGTTCTTC. Protein sequence: CASSLDRPLSYNEQFF.

The chain recombines TRBV10-3 with TRBJ2-1, with no clear D. This CDR3 has 14 amino acids. Germline loops: CDR1 ENHRY, CDR2 SYGVKD. V dropped 4 bases and J dropped 6 bases, with 13 bases sitting between them. The CDR3 nucleotides read TGTGCCATCAGTGCGTCCCACGAAGGCAATGAGCAGTTCTTC. Its protein product is CAISASHEGNEQFF.

The gene calls are TRBV29-1 and TRBJ1-1, with 7 bases lining up with TRBD1. Germline CDR1 is SQVTM and CDR2 is ANQGSEA. CDR3 size: 12 residues. V was pared by 3 bases and J by 6 bases, with 4 bases of the junction left unmatched. The CDR3 DNA sequence: TGCAGCGTTGATACAGGGGAGGCTGAAGCTTTCTTT. Translation gives CSVDTGEAEAFF.

This clonotype was observed a handful of times. The gene calls are TRBV12-3 or TRBV12-4 and TRBJ2-1; D is unresolved. With 3 bases removed from V and 8 bases from J, the gap between germline ends came to 5 bases. The CDR3 is 11 residues long. CDR3 DNA sequence: TGTGCCAGCAGTTTGGGTGATGAGCAGTTCTTC. This gives the protein CASSLGDEQFF.

This clonotype was detected a few times. The chain is built from TRBV12-3 or TRBV12-4 and TRBJ2-1; the D is unclear. The V end was cut by 6 bases, the J end by 0 bases, with 12 bases between. This CDR3 has 15 amino acids. This CDR3 is CASRVWQSSYNEQFF. The CDR3 region has the DNA TGTGCCAGCAGGGTCTGGCAAAGCTCCTACAATGAGCAGTTCTTC.

This chain joins TRBV25-1 and TRBJ2-7, with D unresolved. The CDR3 extends over 14 amino acids. The V and J ends lost 4 bases and 2 bases respectively, with 12 bases between them. Germline V CDR1 and CDR2: MGHDK, SYGVNS. In DNA, the CDR3 is TGTGCCAGCAGTGCCTATCTGGACCCCTACGAGCAGTACTTC. Its translation is CASSAYLDPYEQYF.

The rearrangement links TRBV7-6 to TRBJ2-1, with TRBD2 matching 9 bases. Unmatched junction bases numbered 8, after V lost 5 bases and J lost 0 bases. This CDR3 is 17 amino acids long. CDR1 is SGHVS, CDR2 FNYEAQ, per germline. The CDR3 protein is CASSPAQRGASYNEQFF. In DNA, the CDR3 is TGTGCCAGCAGCCCCGCCCAGCGGGGGGCCTCCTACAATGAGCAGTTCTTC.

This clonotype was counted a single time. V and J are TRBV6-5 and TRBJ1-3; D is possibly TRBD1 (5 bases). The CDR3 spans 14 residues. Germline loops: CDR1 MNHEY, CDR2 SVGAGI. V was trimmed by 7 bases and J by 2 bases, leaving 12 bases between them. Here the CDR3 reads CASMPGGTGNTIYF. The DNA of the CDR3 is TGTGCCAGCATGCCCGGGGGTACTGGAAACACCATATATTTT.

This clonotype was detected many times. The chain has TRBV5-6 and TRBJ2-5, with D perhaps matching TRBD1 or TRBD2 (5 bases each). This CDR3 comprises 12 residues. The germline CDR1 and CDR2 sequences are SGHDT and YYEEEE. Between the trimmed V and J ends, which lost 1 base and 8 bases, there was a span of 9 bases. This CDR3 is CASSLYGATQYF. The CDR3 coding sequence is TGTGCCAGCAGCTTGTACGGGGCCACCCAGTACTTC.

This clonotype was found once. This chain connects TRBV5-6 to TRBJ1-1, with 7 positions matching TRBD1. CDR3 length: 12 amino acids. The trim removed 4 bases at V and 8 bases at J, leaving 5 bases unmatched. Germline V gene lookup returns CDR1 SGHDT and CDR2 YYEEEE. The CDR3 reads CASSLMGQEAFF. DNA of the CDR3: TGTGCCAGCAGCCTCATGGGACAGGAAGCTTTCTTT. Full variable domain (rest looked up from reference TRBV5-6 and TRBJ1-1): DAGVTQSPTHLIKTRGQQVTLRCSPKSGHDTVSWYQQALGQGPQFIFQYYEEEERQRGNFPDRFSGHQFPNYSSELNVNALLLGDSALYLCASSLMGQEAFFGQGTRLTVV.

This clonotype was observed a handful of times. The rearrangement uses TRBV11-1 and TRBJ1-1; D ambiguous. The CDR3 has 14 amino acids. CDR1 is SGHAT, CDR2 FQDESV, per germline (reference sequence). V lost 3 bases, J lost 0 bases, and 8 bases lay in between. The CDR3 region has the DNA TGTGCCAGCAGCTTGGAGCCGGTGAACACTGAAGCTTTCTTT. Its translation: CASSLEPVNTEAFF.

This clonotype came up many times. This chain connects TRBV10-3 to TRBJ1-1, with D tentatively TRBD1 (5 bases). V gave up 4 bases and J gave up 7 bases, with 16 bases separating them. Germline values: CDR1 ENHRY, CDR2 SYGVKD. This CDR3 has 14 residues. The CDR3 spells CAISGDGPSNEAFF. The CDR3, as DNA: TGTGCCATCAGTGGGGACGGACCAAGCAATGAAGCTTTCTTT.

The chain links TRBV20-1 to TRBJ1-6; 7 nucleotides line up with TRBD1. With 1 base clipped from V and 0 bases from J, the junction kept 3 bases outside the gene matches. Germline V gives CDR1 DFQATT, CDR2 SNEGSKA (reference sequence). The CDR3 sequence is 16 residues long. As DNA, the CDR3 is TGCAGTGCTAGAGTACAGGGGAGCTCCTATAATTCACCCCTCCACTTT. Translation: CSARVQGSSYNSPLHF.

This sequence joins TRBV6-1 and TRBJ2-5, with no clear D. The germline CDR1 and CDR2 sequences are MNHNS and SASEGT. The CDR3 runs 13 residues. V was cut by 7 bases and J by 4 bases, with 13 bases left in between. DNA for the CDR3: TGTGCCAGCAAACAGAGAGGTGTAGAGACCCAGTACTTC. This gives the protein CASKQRGVETQYF.